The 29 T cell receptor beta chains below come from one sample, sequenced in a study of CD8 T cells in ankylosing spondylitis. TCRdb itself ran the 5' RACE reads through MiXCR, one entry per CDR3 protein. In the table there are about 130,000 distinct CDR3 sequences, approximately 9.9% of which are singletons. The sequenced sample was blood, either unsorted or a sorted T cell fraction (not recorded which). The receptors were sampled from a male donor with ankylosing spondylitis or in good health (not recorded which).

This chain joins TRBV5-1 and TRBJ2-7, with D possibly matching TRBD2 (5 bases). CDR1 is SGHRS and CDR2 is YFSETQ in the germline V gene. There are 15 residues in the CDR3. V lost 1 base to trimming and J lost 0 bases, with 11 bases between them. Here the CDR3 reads CASSLLPGNSYEQYF. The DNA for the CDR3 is TGCGCCAGCAGCTTGTTACCGGGGAACTCCTACGAGCAGTACTTC.

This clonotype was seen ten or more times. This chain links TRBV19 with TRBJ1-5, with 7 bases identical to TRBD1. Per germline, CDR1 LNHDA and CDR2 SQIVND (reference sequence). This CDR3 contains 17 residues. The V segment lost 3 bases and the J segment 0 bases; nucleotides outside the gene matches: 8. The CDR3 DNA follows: TGTGCCAGTAGTATGCTGGCAGGGGGAAATAGCAATCAGCCCCAGCATTTT. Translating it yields CASSMLAGGNSNQPQHF.

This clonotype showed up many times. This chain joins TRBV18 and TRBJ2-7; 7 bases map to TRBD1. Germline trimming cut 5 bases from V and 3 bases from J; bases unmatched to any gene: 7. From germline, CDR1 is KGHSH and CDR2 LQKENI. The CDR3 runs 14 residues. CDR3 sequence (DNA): TGTGCCAGCTCAGCAGACAGGGACGACTACGAGCAGTACTTC. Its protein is CASSADRDDYEQYF.

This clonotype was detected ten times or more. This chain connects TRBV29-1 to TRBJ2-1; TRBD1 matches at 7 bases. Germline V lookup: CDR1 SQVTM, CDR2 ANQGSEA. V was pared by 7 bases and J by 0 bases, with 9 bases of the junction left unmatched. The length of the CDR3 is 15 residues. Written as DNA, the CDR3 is TGCAGCGCTTCAGGGGGAGAAAGCTCCTACAATGAGCAGTTCTTC. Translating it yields CSASGGESSYNEQFF.

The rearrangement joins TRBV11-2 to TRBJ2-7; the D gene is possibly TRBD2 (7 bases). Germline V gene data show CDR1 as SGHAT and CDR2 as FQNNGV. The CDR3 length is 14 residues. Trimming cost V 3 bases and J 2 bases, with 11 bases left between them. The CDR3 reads CASSFRGGAYEQYF. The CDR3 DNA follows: TGTGCCAGCAGCTTTAGAGGGGGGGCCTACGAGCAGTACTTC. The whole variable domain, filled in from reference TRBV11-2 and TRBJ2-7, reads EAGVAQSPRYKIIEKRQSVAFWCNPISGHATLYWYQQILGQGPKLLIQFQNNGVVDDSQLPKDRFSAERLKGVDSTLKIQPAKLEDSAVYLCASSFRGGAYEQYFGPGTRLTVT.

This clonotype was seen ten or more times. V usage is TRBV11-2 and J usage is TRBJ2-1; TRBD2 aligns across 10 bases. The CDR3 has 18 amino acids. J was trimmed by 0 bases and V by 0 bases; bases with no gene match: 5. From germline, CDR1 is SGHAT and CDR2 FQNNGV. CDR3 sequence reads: CASSLEGLAKSSYNEQFF. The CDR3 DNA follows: TGTGCCAGCAGCTTAGAGGGACTAGCGAAGAGCTCCTACAATGAGCAGTTCTTC.

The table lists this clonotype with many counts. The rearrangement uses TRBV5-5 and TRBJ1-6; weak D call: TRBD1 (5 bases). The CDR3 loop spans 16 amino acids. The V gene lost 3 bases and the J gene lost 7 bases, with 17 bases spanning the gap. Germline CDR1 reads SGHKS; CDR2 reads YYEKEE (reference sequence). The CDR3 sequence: CASSSSPRDRNSPLHF. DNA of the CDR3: TGTGCCAGCAGCTCGAGCCCGAGGGACCGAAATTCACCCCTCCACTTT. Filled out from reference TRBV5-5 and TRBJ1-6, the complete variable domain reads DAGVTQSPTHLIKTRGQQVTLRCSPISGHKSVSWYQQVLGQGPQFIFQYYEKEERGRGNFPDRFSARQFPNYSSELNVNALLLGDSALYLCASSSSPRDRNSPLHFGNGTRLTVT.

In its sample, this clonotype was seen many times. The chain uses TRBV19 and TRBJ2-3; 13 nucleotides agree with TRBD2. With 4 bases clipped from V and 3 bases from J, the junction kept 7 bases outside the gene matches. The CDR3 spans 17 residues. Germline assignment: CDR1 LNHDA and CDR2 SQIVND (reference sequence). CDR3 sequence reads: CASSNPWTSGRTDTQYF. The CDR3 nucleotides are TGTGCCAGTAGTAACCCCTGGACTAGCGGGAGAACAGATACGCAGTATTTT.

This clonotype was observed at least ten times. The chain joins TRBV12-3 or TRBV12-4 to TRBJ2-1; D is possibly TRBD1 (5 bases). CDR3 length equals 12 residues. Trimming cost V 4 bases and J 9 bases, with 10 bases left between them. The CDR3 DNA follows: TGTGCCAGCAGTTCCCTTGGGGCTGAGCAGTTCTTC. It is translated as CASSSLGAEQFF.

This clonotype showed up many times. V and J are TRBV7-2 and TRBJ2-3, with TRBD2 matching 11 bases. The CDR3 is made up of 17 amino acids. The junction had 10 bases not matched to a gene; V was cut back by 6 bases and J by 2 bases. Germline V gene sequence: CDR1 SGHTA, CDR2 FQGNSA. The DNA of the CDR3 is TGTGCCAGCAGAACTCGACTAGCGGGGCCTTACACAGATACGCAGTATTTT. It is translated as CASRTRLAGPYTDTQYF.

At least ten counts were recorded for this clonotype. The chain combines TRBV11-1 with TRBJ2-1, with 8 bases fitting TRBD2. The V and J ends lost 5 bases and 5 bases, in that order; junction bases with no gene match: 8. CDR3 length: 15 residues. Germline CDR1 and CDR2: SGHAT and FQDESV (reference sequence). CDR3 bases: TGTGCCAGCAGCCCGCAAGCGGGAGATCACAATGAGCAGTTCTTC. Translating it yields CASSPQAGDHNEQFF.

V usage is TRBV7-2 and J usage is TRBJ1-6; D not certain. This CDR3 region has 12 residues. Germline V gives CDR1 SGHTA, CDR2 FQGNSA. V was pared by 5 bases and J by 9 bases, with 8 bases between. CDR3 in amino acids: CASSLSASPLHF. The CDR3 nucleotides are TGTGCCAGCAGCCTCTCAGCTTCACCCCTCCACTTT. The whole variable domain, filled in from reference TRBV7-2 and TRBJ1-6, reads GAGVSQSPSNKVTEKGKDVELRCDPISGHTALYWYRQSLGQGLEFLIYFQGNSAPDKSGLPSDRFSAERTGGSVSTLTIQRTQQEDSAVYLCASSLSASPLHFGNGTRLTVT.

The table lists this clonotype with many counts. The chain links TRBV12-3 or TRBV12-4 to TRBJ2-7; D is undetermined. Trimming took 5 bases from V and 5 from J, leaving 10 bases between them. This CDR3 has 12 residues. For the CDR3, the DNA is TGTGCCAGCAGTATAGAGTCTCACGAGCAGTACTTC. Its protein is CASSIESHEQYF.

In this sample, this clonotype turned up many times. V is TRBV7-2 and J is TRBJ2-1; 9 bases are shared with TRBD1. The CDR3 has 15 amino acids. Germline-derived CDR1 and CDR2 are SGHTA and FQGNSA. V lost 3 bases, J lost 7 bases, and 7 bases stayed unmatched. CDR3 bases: TGTGCCAGCAGCTTCGGGACAGGGATAAGGAATGAGCAGTTCTTC. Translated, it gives CASSFGTGIRNEQFF.

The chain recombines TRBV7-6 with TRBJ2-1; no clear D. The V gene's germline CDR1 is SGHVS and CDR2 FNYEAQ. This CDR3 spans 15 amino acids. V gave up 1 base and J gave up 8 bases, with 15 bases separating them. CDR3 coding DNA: TGTGCCAGCAGCTTAGGGCCGGGTGTCGGCGATGAGCAGTTCTTC. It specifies CASSLGPGVGDEQFF.

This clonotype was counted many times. CDR3 loop: CASSQGNQPQHF. The CDR3 region has the DNA TGTGCCAGCAGCCAGGGCAATCAGCCCCAGCATTTT. V is TRBV3-1 and J is TRBJ1-5; D unclear. Trimming removed 3 bases from V and 2 bases from J, with 2 bases in between. The germline V gene encodes CDR1 LGHDT and CDR2 YNNKEL (reference sequence). The CDR3 contains 12 residues.

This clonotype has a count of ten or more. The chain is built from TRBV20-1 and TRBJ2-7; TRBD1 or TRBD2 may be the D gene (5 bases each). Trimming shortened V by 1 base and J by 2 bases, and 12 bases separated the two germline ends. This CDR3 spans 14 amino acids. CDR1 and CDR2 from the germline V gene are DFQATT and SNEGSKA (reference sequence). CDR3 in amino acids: CSARGGRTTYEQYF. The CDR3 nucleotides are TGCAGTGCTAGAGGGGGACGAACGACCTACGAGCAGTACTTC.

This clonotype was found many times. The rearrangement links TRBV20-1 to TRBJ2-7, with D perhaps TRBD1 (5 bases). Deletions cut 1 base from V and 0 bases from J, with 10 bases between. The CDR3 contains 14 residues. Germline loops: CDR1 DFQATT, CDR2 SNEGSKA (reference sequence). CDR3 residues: CSARGGASSYEQYF. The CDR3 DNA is TGCAGTGCTAGAGGGGGCGCTAGCTCCTACGAGCAGTACTTC.

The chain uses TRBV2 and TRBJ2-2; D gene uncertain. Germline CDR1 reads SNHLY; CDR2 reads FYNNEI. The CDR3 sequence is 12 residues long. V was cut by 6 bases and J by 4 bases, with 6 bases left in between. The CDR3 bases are TGTGCCAGCAGCGGGTCCACCGGGGAGCTGTTTTTT. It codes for CASSGSTGELFF.

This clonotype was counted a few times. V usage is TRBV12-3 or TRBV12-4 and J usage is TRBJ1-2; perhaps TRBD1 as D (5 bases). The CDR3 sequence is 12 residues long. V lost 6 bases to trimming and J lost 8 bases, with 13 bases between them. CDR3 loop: CASSTGTWGYTF. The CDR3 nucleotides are TGTGCCAGCAGCACCGGGACTTGGGGCTACACCTTC.

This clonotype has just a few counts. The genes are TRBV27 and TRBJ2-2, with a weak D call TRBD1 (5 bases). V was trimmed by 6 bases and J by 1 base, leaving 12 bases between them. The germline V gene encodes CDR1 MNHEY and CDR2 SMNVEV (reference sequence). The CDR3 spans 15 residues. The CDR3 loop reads CASSYSTGNTGELFF. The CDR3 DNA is TGTGCCAGCAGCTATTCTACAGGGAACACCGGGGAGCTGTTTTTT.

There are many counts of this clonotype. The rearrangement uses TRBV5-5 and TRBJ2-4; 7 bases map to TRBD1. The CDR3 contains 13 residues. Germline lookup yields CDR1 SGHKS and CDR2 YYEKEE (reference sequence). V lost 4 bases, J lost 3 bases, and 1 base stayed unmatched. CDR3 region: CASSGTDKNIQYF. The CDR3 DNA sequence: TGTGCCAGCAGCGGGACAGACAAAAACATTCAGTACTTC.

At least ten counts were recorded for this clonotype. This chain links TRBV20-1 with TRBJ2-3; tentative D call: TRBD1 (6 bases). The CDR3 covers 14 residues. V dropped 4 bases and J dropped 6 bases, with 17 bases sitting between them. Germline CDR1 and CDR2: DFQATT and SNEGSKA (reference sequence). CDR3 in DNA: TGCAGTGCTATCCCTGGAACTAGGGGGGATACGCAGTATTTT. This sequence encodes CSAIPGTRGDTQYF.

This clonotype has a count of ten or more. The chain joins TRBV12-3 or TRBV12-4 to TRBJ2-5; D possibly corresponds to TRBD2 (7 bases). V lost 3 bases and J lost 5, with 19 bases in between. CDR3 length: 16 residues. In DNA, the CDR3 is TGTGCCAGCAGTTTCACGTCCAGGACAGCGGGGGAGACCCAGTACTTC. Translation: CASSFTSRTAGETQYF.

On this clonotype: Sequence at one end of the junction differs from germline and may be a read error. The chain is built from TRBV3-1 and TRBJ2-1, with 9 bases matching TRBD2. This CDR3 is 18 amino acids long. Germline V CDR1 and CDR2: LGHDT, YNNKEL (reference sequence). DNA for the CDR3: TGTGCCAGCACCCAACCAAGTTATCGTAGCGGGAGAGTCAATGAGCAGTTCTTC. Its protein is CASTQPSYRSGRVNEQFF.

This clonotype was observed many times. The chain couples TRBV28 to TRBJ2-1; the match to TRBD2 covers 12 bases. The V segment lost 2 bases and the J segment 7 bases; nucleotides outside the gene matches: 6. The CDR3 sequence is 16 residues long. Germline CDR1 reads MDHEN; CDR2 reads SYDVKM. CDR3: CASSLPGLAGLNEQFF. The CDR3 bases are TGTGCCAGCAGTTTACCGGGACTAGCGGGCTTGAATGAGCAGTTCTTC.

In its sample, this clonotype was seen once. The CDR3 loop is CASSYGTGKGNTIYF. CDR3 nucleotides: TGTGCCAGCAGCTATGGGACAGGAAAAGGAAACACCATATATTTT. The V call is TRBV7-2, the J call TRBJ1-3; TRBD1 aligns across 8 bases. Germline V CDR1 and CDR2: SGHTA, FQGNSA. CDR3 length equals 15 residues. J was trimmed by 4 bases and V by 4 bases; bases with no gene match: 6.

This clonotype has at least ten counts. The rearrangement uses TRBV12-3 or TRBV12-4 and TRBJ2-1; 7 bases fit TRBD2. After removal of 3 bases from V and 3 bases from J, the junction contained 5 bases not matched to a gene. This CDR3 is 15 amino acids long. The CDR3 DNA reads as TGTGCCAGCAGTTTTCCGGCTAGCGGCTACAATGAGCAGTTCTTC. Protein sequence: CASSFPASGYNEQFF.

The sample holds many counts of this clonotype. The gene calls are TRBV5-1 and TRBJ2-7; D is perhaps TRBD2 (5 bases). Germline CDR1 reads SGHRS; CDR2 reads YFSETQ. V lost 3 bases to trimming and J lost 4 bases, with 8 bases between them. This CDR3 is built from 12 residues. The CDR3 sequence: CASSSGGYEQYF. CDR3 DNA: TGCGCCAGCAGCTCGGGCGGGTACGAGCAGTACTTC.